These T cell receptor beta chains were read from a single sample in a study of OX40 agonist ivuxolimab in advanced cancers. TCRdb's table, derived via immunoSEQ multiplex PCR, lists solely in-frame clones and lacks some. Altogether some 77,000 clones are present, approximately 90% being singletons, with the ten largest covering about 9.4%. Sequences were derived from CD4+ or CD8+ T cells sorted from blood, sampled in a trial of the OX40 agonist ivuxolimab. These receptors all come from an adult with an advanced solid tumor such as melanoma, head and neck, liver or kidney cancer. CDR3s include the opening cysteine and the closing phenylalanine or tryptophan. D genes are given only for firm matches.

DNA | CDR3 | J | length | V | D
TGTGCCAGCAGCCCACTGGGGCCCACAGATACGCAGTATTTT | CASSPLGPTDTQYF | TRBJ2-3 | 14 | TRBV7-7 | -
TGTGCCAGCAGCCCCTGGACAGGGGGAACCGGGGAGCTGTTTTTT | CASSPWTGGTGELFF | TRBJ2-2 | 15 | TRBV7-2 | TRBD1
TGTGCCAGCAGCTTAGATTCGTCTAGCGGGGCTAGCACAGATACGCAGTATTTT | CASSLDSSSGASTDTQYF | TRBJ2-3 | 18 | TRBV7-9 | TRBD2
TGTGCCAGCAGTTTTGGTCAGGGGGGCACTGAAGCTTTCTTT | CASSFGQGGTEAFF | TRBJ1-1 | 14 | TRBV27 | TRBD1
TGTGCCAGCAGCTTTTTGGGCCGGGTGAACACCGGGGAGCTGTTTTTT | CASSFLGRVNTGELFF | TRBJ2-2 | 16 | TRBV7-8 | -
TGCGCCAGCAGCCAAGACGGGCGGCCAAACTACGAGCAGTACTTC | CASSQDGRPNYEQYF | TRBJ2-7 | 15 | TRBV4-1 | -
TGCGCCAGCAGCCAAGATGGAATATCGTACTCTAGCACAGATACGCAGTATTTT | CASSQDGISYSSTDTQYF | TRBJ2-3 | 18 | TRBV4-3 | -
TGTGCCAGTAGTATTGGACAGGGGGCCTACGAGCAGTACTTC | CASSIGQGAYEQYF | TRBJ2-7 | 14 | TRBV19 | TRBD1
TGTGCCAGCAGCTCCTATGCGGGCTCCTACAATGAGCAGTTCTTC | CASSSYAGSYNEQFF | TRBJ2-1 | 15 | TRBV7-3 | -
TGCGCCAGCAGCCGGGCCGGGTCTAATGAAAAACTGTTTTTT | CASSRAGSNEKLFF | TRBJ1-4 | 14 | TRBV4-1 | -
TGTGCCAGCAGCGTAGCAGAGGGGGCAGGTGAAAAACTGTTTTTT | CASSVAEGAGEKLFF | TRBJ1-4 | 15 | TRBV9 | TRBD1